These 15 T cell receptor beta chains were sequenced from one sample in a study of Graves' ophthalmopathy and Graves' hyperthyroidism. Amplification of the TCR beta CDR3 regions used RNA transcripts (as template). An initial RT-PCR round employing HTBI primers preceded a second-round multiplex PCR. Using its own MiXCR run on the multiplex PCR reads, TCRdb lists one record per CDR3 protein. The table has some 350,000 distinct CDR3 sequences, approximately 17% seen once. The sequenced material came from peripheral blood. These receptors were taken from an adult woman with stable Graves' hyperthyroidism.

The chain links TRBV12-3 or TRBV12-4 to TRBJ1-2, with 8 bases that match TRBD1. The J segment lost 8 bases and the V segment lost 6 bases, leaving 8 bases of the junction unmatched. The CDR3 totals 13 residues. The CDR3 reads CASRLDRGGGYTF. In DNA form, the CDR3 reads TGTGCCAGCAGACTAGACAGGGGTGGAGGCTACACCTTC.

This clonotype was seen at least ten times. The chain couples TRBV5-6 to TRBJ2-5; D remains ambiguous. The CDR3 is made up of 18 amino acids. Trimming shortened V by 4 bases and J by 5 bases, and 27 bases separated the two germline ends. The germline V gene has CDR1 SGHDT and CDR2 YYEEEE. The CDR3 DNA follows: TGTGCCAGCAGCCTTACCTCGAACCTAGGGCGGAACAGTGAGACCCAGTACTTC. Its protein is CASSLTSNLGRNSETQYF. Complete variable domain (other parts from reference TRBV5-6 and TRBJ2-5): DAGVTQSPTHLIKTRGQQVTLRCSPKSGHDTVSWYQQALGQGPQFIFQYYEEEERQRGNFPDRFSGHQFPNYSSELNVNALLLGDSALYLCASSLTSNLGRNSETQYFGPGTRLLVL.

This clonotype was recorded many times. The chain uses TRBV4-1 and TRBJ1-5; no clear D. This CDR3 is built from 13 residues. Germline CDR1 is MGHRA and CDR2 is YSYEKL. V was clipped by 1 base and J by 4 bases, with 5 bases between them. The CDR3: CASSQVQNQPQHF. The CDR3 DNA sequence: TGCGCCAGCAGCCAAGTACAGAATCAGCCCCAGCATTTT.

In this sample, this clonotype turned up many times. The CDR3 nucleotides are TGTGCCAGCAGGTCAGACAGGGTGGGTGAGCAGTACTTC. Translation: CASRSDRVGEQYF. The chain links TRBV11-2 to TRBJ2-7; 7 nucleotides agree with TRBD1. CDR1 and CDR2 (germline): SGHAT, FQNNGV. With V trimmed by 6 bases and J by 7 bases, 9 bases remained unmatched. The CDR3 has 13 amino acids.

Ten or more counts support this clonotype. The rearrangement joins TRBV6-5 to TRBJ2-5; D remains ambiguous. The ends were cut back, 4 bases at V and 5 bases at J, with 17 bases in the middle. This CDR3 is built from 15 residues. Germline V CDR1 and CDR2: MNHEY, SVGAGI. CDR3 sequence: CASSSPSSRWETQYF. The CDR3 DNA sequence: TGTGCCAGCAGTTCCCCCTCGTCCCGTTGGGAGACCCAGTACTTC.

In this sample, this clonotype turned up many times. This rearrangement joins TRBV6-5 to TRBJ1-6; D is possibly TRBD1 (6 bases). Germline lookup yields CDR1 MNHEY and CDR2 SVGAGI. Trimming left V 4 bases short and J 0 bases short, with 13 bases between. This CDR3 region has 17 residues. The CDR3 sequence is CASSSPRGSSYNSPLHF. The CDR3 nucleotides read TGTGCCAGCAGTTCCCCGAGGGGGAGCTCCTATAATTCACCCCTCCACTTT.

This clonotype was seen at least ten times. This chain links TRBV12-3 or TRBV12-4 with TRBJ2-7; 12 bases agree with TRBD2. The length of the CDR3 is 17 residues. V shed 4 bases and J 5 bases; nucleotides not matched to a gene: 12. The CDR3 region is CASSSQPLAGGPDEQYF. The CDR3 DNA is TGTGCCAGCAGTTCCCAACCCCTAGCGGGAGGGCCGGACGAGCAGTACTTC.

This clonotype was seen at least ten times. This chain connects TRBV2 to TRBJ1-5; maybe TRBD1 (6 bases). This CDR3 has 16 amino acids. Trimming removed 5 bases from V and 0 bases from J, with 14 bases in between. In germline, CDR1 is SNHLY, CDR2 FYNNEI. Written as DNA, the CDR3 is TGTGCCAGCAGTCAGGACAGCAAATATAGCAATCAGCCCCAGCATTTT. Translating it yields CASSQDSKYSNQPQHF.

This rearrangement joins TRBV30 to TRBJ1-2; 7 bases line up with TRBD1. The CDR3 spans 13 residues. Trimming removed 7 bases from V and 0 bases from J; junction bases left unmatched: 5. CDR1 and CDR2 from the germline V gene are GTSNPN and SVGIG (reference sequence). CDR3 coding DNA: TGTGCCTCCCGACAGGGACCTAACTATGGCTACACCTTC. It codes for CASRQGPNYGYTF. Supplemented by reference TRBV30 and TRBJ1-2, the full variable domain reads SQTIHQWPATLVQPVGSPLSLECTVEGTSNPNLYWYRQAAGRGLQLLFYSVGIGQISSEVPQNLSASRPQDRQFILSSKKLLLSDSGFYLCASRQGPNYGYTFGSGTRLTVV.

This clonotype has ten or more counts. The genes are TRBV19 and TRBJ1-5; D uncertain. Trimming pared 4 bases from V and 4 bases from J, leaving 11 bases between. Germline V gene sequence: CDR1 LNHDA, CDR2 SQIVND (reference sequence). The CDR3 runs to 14 residues. The CDR3 sequence: CASSKYSGNQPQHF. CDR3 bases: TGTGCCAGTAGTAAATACAGTGGGAATCAGCCCCAGCATTTT.

This clonotype was counted at least ten times. This chain links TRBV12-3 or TRBV12-4 with TRBJ1-1; D unclear. The ends were cut back, 7 bases at V and 1 base at J, with 13 bases in the middle. The CDR3 extends over 14 amino acids. CDR3 DNA: TGTGCCAGCAACCGACCAGGACCGAACACTGAAGCTTTCTTT. Protein: CASNRPGPNTEAFF.

This clonotype appeared many times. The V and J genes are TRBV12-3 or TRBV12-4 and TRBJ1-5; TRBD1 might be the D (6 bases). The CDR3 has 16 amino acids. V was pared by 4 bases and J by 0 bases, with 13 bases between. The CDR3 loop reads CASSSGTPYSNQPQHF. CDR3 in DNA: TGTGCCAGCAGTTCCGGGACACCATATAGCAATCAGCCCCAGCATTTT.

This clonotype was found many times. The chain joins TRBV9 to TRBJ2-7; tentative D call: TRBD2 (5 bases). The germline V gene encodes CDR1 SGDLS and CDR2 YYNGEE. V shed 4 bases and J shed 3 bases, with 11 bases lying between them. The CDR3 contains 13 residues. In nucleotides, the CDR3 is TGTGCCAGCAGCCAAGCGGACGGCTACGAGCAGTACTTC. Translated: CASSQADGYEQYF.

This clonotype was observed at least ten times. This sequence joins TRBV28 and TRBJ1-1; D is ambiguous. The germline V gene encodes CDR1 MDHEN and CDR2 SYDVKM. The CDR3 length is 13 residues. Trimming removed 4 bases from V and 5 bases from J, with 11 bases in between. CDR3 sequence reads: CASSYTRWTEAFF. Here the CDR3 DNA reads TGTGCCAGCAGTTACACTCGGTGGACTGAAGCTTTCTTT.

This clonotype was recorded at least ten times. The V and J genes are TRBV6-1 and TRBJ2-5, with no clear D. The V and J ends lost 3 bases and 5 bases respectively, with 7 bases between them. Germline V gene data show CDR1 as MNHNS and CDR2 as SASEGT. This CDR3 region has 12 residues. The CDR3 sequence: CASSERWETQYF. The CDR3 nucleotides are TGTGCCAGCAGTGAGCGGTGGGAGACCCAGTACTTC.